Listed below are T cell receptor beta chains from one sample, sequenced in a study of T cell responses to AZD1222 COVID-19 vaccine. Sequenced by immunoSEQ multiplex PCR; TCRdb stores in-frame clones only, minus some. The sample yields 140,000 or so clones, around 87% seen once. Sequencing used peripheral blood, obtained on day 0 of AZD1222 vaccination. The receptor set was obtained from an adult in good health. Each CDR3 is given with its conserved first and last residue. The order of the fields is clone size, J gene, V gene, D gene, CDR3 DNA, CDR3 protein. A D gene is named only where the DNA matches it firmly. Clone size is shown for a subset of rows, as once, few, many or a class of expanded clone.

clone_size: -; j_call: TRBJ2-5; v_call: TRBV5-6; d_call: -; cdr3_nt: TGTGCCAGCAGCTCGACATTTGGGAACCAGAGAGAGACCCAGTACTTC; cdr3_aa: CASSSTFGNQRETQYF
clone_size: -; j_call: TRBJ1-1; v_call: TRBV2; d_call: -; cdr3_nt: TGTGCCGGCCGGGACCCCGAACCTGAAGCTTTCTTT; cdr3_aa: CAGRDPEPEAFF
clone_size: -; j_call: TRBJ1-1; v_call: TRBV15; d_call: -; cdr3_nt: TGTGCCACCAGCAGGGGGGATATGAACACTGAAGCTTTCTTT; cdr3_aa: CATSRGDMNTEAFF
clone_size: -; j_call: TRBJ1-1; v_call: TRBV20-1; d_call: -; cdr3_nt: TGCAGTGCTGTAGTTAACACTGAAGCTTTCTTT; cdr3_aa: CSAVVNTEAFF
clone_size: -; j_call: TRBJ2-4; v_call: TRBV5-5; d_call: -; cdr3_nt: TGTGCCAGCAGCCAAGAATTATATAAGAACATTCAGTACTTC; cdr3_aa: CASSQELYKNIQYF
clone_size: -; j_call: TRBJ2-3; v_call: TRBV7-8; d_call: TRBD1; cdr3_nt: TGTGCCAGCAGCGGGGACAGGGGGGCCACAGATACGCAGTATTTT; cdr3_aa: CASSGDRGATDTQYF
clone_size: -; j_call: TRBJ2-1; v_call: TRBV28; d_call: TRBD2; cdr3_nt: TGTGCCAGCAGTTTATTCCTAGCGGGAGGGTACAATGAGCAGTTCTTC; cdr3_aa: CASSLFLAGGYNEQFF
clone_size: -; j_call: TRBJ2-7; v_call: TRBV28; d_call: -; cdr3_nt: TGTGCCAGCAGTCACAGGGTTACCTCCTACGAGCAGTACTTC; cdr3_aa: CASSHRVTSYEQYF
clone_size: -; j_call: TRBJ2-7; v_call: TRBV6-5; d_call: -; cdr3_nt: TGTGCCAGCAAAACCCGGGGCCCATCCTACGAGCAGTACTTC; cdr3_aa: CASKTRGPSYEQYF
clone_size: -; j_call: TRBJ1-3; v_call: TRBV29-1; d_call: TRBD1; cdr3_nt: TGCAGCGTGGGACAGGGTGGAAACACCATATATTTT; cdr3_aa: CSVGQGGNTIYF
clone_size: -; j_call: TRBJ1-1; v_call: TRBV19; d_call: -; cdr3_nt: TGTGCCAGTAGTATCTCCAGCGCCCTTGAAGCTTTCTTT; cdr3_aa: CASSISSALEAFF
clone_size: -; j_call: TRBJ2-2; v_call: TRBV7-8; d_call: -; cdr3_nt: TGTGCCAGCAGCTTAGTCTTCGGCGGGGAGCTGTTTTTT; cdr3_aa: CASSLVFGGELFF
clone_size: -; j_call: TRBJ1-4; v_call: TRBV6-6; d_call: -; cdr3_nt: TGTGCCAGCACCTACCTTTTTAATGAAAAACTGTTTTTT; cdr3_aa: CASTYLFNEKLFF
clone_size: -; j_call: TRBJ2-1; v_call: TRBV4-1; d_call: TRBD1; cdr3_nt: TGCGCCAGCAGCCTCCGGACAGGGGAATACAATGAGCAGTTCTTC; cdr3_aa: CASSLRTGEYNEQFF
clone_size: -; j_call: TRBJ2-1; v_call: TRBV18; d_call: TRBD2; cdr3_nt: TGTGCCAGCTCACCACAGGGACTAGGTATCGACAATGAGCAGTTCTTC; cdr3_aa: CASSPQGLGIDNEQFF
clone_size: -; j_call: TRBJ1-2; v_call: TRBV5-3; d_call: -; cdr3_nt: TGTGCCAGAAGCTTGGATCGCCCGGGGGGCTCAACCTTC; cdr3_aa: CARSLDRPGGSTF
clone_size: -; j_call: TRBJ2-7; v_call: TRBV27; d_call: -; cdr3_nt: TGTGCCAGCAGTTTCCGGCAGGGCTACGAGCAGTACTTC; cdr3_aa: CASSFRQGYEQYF
clone_size: few; j_call: TRBJ2-7; v_call: TRBV3-1/TRBV3-2; d_call: TRBD1; cdr3_nt: TGTGCCAGCAGCCGGTTGACAGGGAATCATTACGAGCAGTACTTC; cdr3_aa: CASSRLTGNHYEQYF
clone_size: -; j_call: TRBJ2-7; v_call: TRBV15; d_call: -; cdr3_nt: TGTGCCACCAGCAGCGACCGCTCCTACGAGCAGTACTTC; cdr3_aa: CATSSDRSYEQYF
clone_size: few; j_call: TRBJ2-2; v_call: TRBV9; d_call: TRBD1; cdr3_nt: TGTGCCAGCAGCCCTAGACAGGGGGCGCAAACCGGGGAGCTGTTTTTT; cdr3_aa: CASSPRQGAQTGELFF
clone_size: once; j_call: TRBJ1-3; v_call: TRBV7-6; d_call: -; cdr3_nt: TGTGCCAGCAGCTTAGGGTCCGCCTTGGGGCCGATAGGAAACACCATATATTTT; cdr3_aa: CASSLGSALGPIGNTIYF
clone_size: -; j_call: TRBJ2-5; v_call: TRBV5-6; d_call: TRBD2; cdr3_nt: TGTGCCAGCAGCTTTAGGACTAGCGGGGGTGTGGAGACCCAGTACTTC; cdr3_aa: CASSFRTSGGVETQYF
clone_size: -; j_call: TRBJ1-3; v_call: TRBV5-4; d_call: -; cdr3_nt: TGTGCCAGCAGCCTGCCGGGGGGTGGGTCTGGAAACACCATATATTTT; cdr3_aa: CASSLPGGGSGNTIYF
clone_size: -; j_call: TRBJ1-2; v_call: TRBV6-1; d_call: TRBD1; cdr3_nt: TGTGCCAGCAGTGAATGGGACAGGGAATTGGTGCGTGGCTACACCTTC; cdr3_aa: CASSEWDRELVRGYTF
clone_size: -; j_call: TRBJ1-5; v_call: TRBV19; d_call: -; cdr3_nt: TGTGCCAGTAGTACAGGGACCGGCAAAGGAAATCAGCCCCAGCATTTT; cdr3_aa: CASSTGTGKGNQPQHF
clone_size: -; j_call: TRBJ2-1; v_call: TRBV9; d_call: -; cdr3_nt: TGTGCCAGCAGCGTAATAGAGGCCAATGAGCAGTTCTTC; cdr3_aa: CASSVIEANEQFF
clone_size: once; j_call: TRBJ1-5; v_call: TRBV6-5; d_call: TRBD1; cdr3_nt: TGTGCCACCGGCCGGACAGGTAATCAGCCCCAGCATTTT; cdr3_aa: CATGRTGNQPQHF
clone_size: -; j_call: TRBJ2-2; v_call: TRBV5-6; d_call: -; cdr3_nt: TGTGCCAGCAGCTTAAGCGGAAACACCGGGGAGCTGTTTTTT; cdr3_aa: CASSLSGNTGELFF
clone_size: once; j_call: TRBJ1-4; v_call: TRBV6-1; d_call: TRBD1; cdr3_nt: TGTGCCAGCAGTGAAGGAGGGACAGGGTACGGTGAAAAACTGTTTTTT; cdr3_aa: CASSEGGTGYGEKLFF
clone_size: -; j_call: TRBJ1-1; v_call: TRBV2; d_call: -; cdr3_nt: TGTGCCAGCATGGCTACGGGGGTGAAGACTGAAGCTTTCTTT; cdr3_aa: CASMATGVKTEAFF
clone_size: once; j_call: TRBJ1-1; v_call: TRBV18; d_call: TRBD1; cdr3_nt: TGTGCCAGCTCACCACTTAATACAGGGGAGCCGGCTTTCTTT; cdr3_aa: CASSPLNTGEPAFF
clone_size: -; j_call: TRBJ1-4; v_call: TRBV4-2; d_call: TRBD1; cdr3_nt: TGTGCCAGCAGCCAAGTACCAGTTCGGGACAGAGTTAATGAAAAACTGTTTTTT; cdr3_aa: CASSQVPVRDRVNEKLFF
clone_size: -; j_call: TRBJ1-3; v_call: TRBV5-1; d_call: TRBD1; cdr3_nt: TGCGCCAGCAGCCAGGGGGACTCTGGAAACACCATATATTTT; cdr3_aa: CASSQGDSGNTIYF
clone_size: -; j_call: TRBJ1-6; v_call: TRBV7-2; d_call: TRBD1; cdr3_nt: TGTGCCAGCAGATCCGGGACAGGGGTAGGGTCACCCCTCCACTTT; cdr3_aa: CASRSGTGVGSPLHF
clone_size: -; j_call: TRBJ1-5; v_call: TRBV27; d_call: -; cdr3_nt: TGTGCCAGCAGCCTTTCACCCCCTCAGCCCCAGCATTTT; cdr3_aa: CASSLSPPQPQHF
clone_size: once; j_call: TRBJ1-4; v_call: TRBV19; d_call: -; cdr3_nt: TGTGCCAGTACCCTCAGGGGAGGGCGGAATAATGAAAAACTGTTTTTT; cdr3_aa: CASTLRGGRNNEKLFF
clone_size: -; j_call: TRBJ2-3; v_call: TRBV30; d_call: TRBD2; cdr3_nt: TGTGCCTGGAGTGTTAGCGGGGCCACAGATACGCAGTATTTT; cdr3_aa: CAWSVSGATDTQYF
clone_size: -; j_call: TRBJ2-1; v_call: TRBV6-5; d_call: -; cdr3_nt: TGTGCCAGCAGTTACTCACAGGGCTCCTACAATGAGCAGTTCTTC; cdr3_aa: CASSYSQGSYNEQFF
clone_size: -; j_call: TRBJ1-2; v_call: TRBV9; d_call: -; cdr3_nt: TGTGCCAGCAGGGGAACTAGCTCCAGGGCAGGCTATGGCTACACCTTC; cdr3_aa: CASRGTSSRAGYGYTF
clone_size: -; j_call: TRBJ1-5; v_call: TRBV30; d_call: -; cdr3_nt: TGTGCCTGGAGTAATAGCAATCAGCCCCAGCATTTT; cdr3_aa: CAWSNSNQPQHF
clone_size: -; j_call: TRBJ1-1; v_call: TRBV15; d_call: -; cdr3_nt: TGTGCCACCAGCAGAGATCGACTTTCTTTCGAAGCTTTCTTT; cdr3_aa: CATSRDRLSFEAFF
clone_size: -; j_call: TRBJ1-6; v_call: TRBV3-1/TRBV3-2; d_call: TRBD1; cdr3_nt: TGTGCCAGCAGCCGATTGCCCCAGGGGGCAAATTCACCCCTCCACTTT; cdr3_aa: CASSRLPQGANSPLHF
clone_size: -; j_call: TRBJ1-4; v_call: TRBV3-1/TRBV3-2; d_call: -; cdr3_nt: TGTGCCAGCAGCCAAGACTCGGCGGGTGAAAAACTGTTTTTT; cdr3_aa: CASSQDSAGEKLFF
clone_size: -; j_call: TRBJ1-2; v_call: TRBV18; d_call: -; cdr3_nt: TGTGCCAGCTCACCACCCCAGGGAGGCTATGGCTACACCTTC; cdr3_aa: CASSPPQGGYGYTF
clone_size: -; j_call: TRBJ1-1; v_call: TRBV15; d_call: TRBD1; cdr3_nt: TGTGCCACCAGGACGACAGGGCCCGGAGGGGAAGCTTTCTTT; cdr3_aa: CATRTTGPGGEAFF
clone_size: -; j_call: TRBJ1-1; v_call: TRBV5-4; d_call: -; cdr3_nt: TGTGCCAGCAGCTTGAGACGGGGCATGAACACTGAAGCTTTCTTT; cdr3_aa: CASSLRRGMNTEAFF
clone_size: -; j_call: TRBJ1-6; v_call: TRBV9; d_call: -; cdr3_nt: TGTGCCAGCAGCCCCCGGGCCGGGGGAGGTTGGGATTCACCCCTCCACTTT; cdr3_aa: CASSPRAGGGWDSPLHF
clone_size: -; j_call: TRBJ2-3; v_call: TRBV11-2; d_call: -; cdr3_nt: TGTGCCAGCAGCTTACAGGACGGGAGACCCACAGATACGCAGTATTTT; cdr3_aa: CASSLQDGRPTDTQYF
clone_size: -; j_call: TRBJ2-1; v_call: TRBV21-1; d_call: -; cdr3_nt: TGTGCCAGCAGCAAAGATGGCGATAGGGAAAACAATGAGCAGTTCTTC; cdr3_aa: CASSKDGDRENNEQFF
clone_size: -; j_call: TRBJ2-1; v_call: TRBV7-3; d_call: -; cdr3_nt: TGTGCCAGCAGCTCCATCTCCGGGCCTAAGCTATCCTACAATGAGCAGTTCTTC; cdr3_aa: CASSSISGPKLSYNEQFF
clone_size: -; j_call: TRBJ1-4; v_call: TRBV5-5; d_call: TRBD1; cdr3_nt: TGTGCCAGCAGCTTGGCCAGGACAGGGGGCCCAAAACTGTTTTTT; cdr3_aa: CASSLARTGGPKLFF
clone_size: -; j_call: TRBJ1-2; v_call: TRBV4-2; d_call: -; cdr3_nt: TGTGCCAGCAGCCAAGCTCCCCCGGCGGACTATGGCTACACCTTC; cdr3_aa: CASSQAPPADYGYTF
clone_size: -; j_call: TRBJ1-2; v_call: TRBV12-5; d_call: TRBD1; cdr3_nt: TGTGCTAGTGGTTCTCACTCAACAGGGGGAGATGGCTACACCTTC; cdr3_aa: CASGSHSTGGDGYTF
clone_size: -; j_call: TRBJ1-2; v_call: TRBV7-2; d_call: -; cdr3_nt: TGTGCCAGCAGCTTAGCGGCGGGGAACGGCGGCTATGGCTACACCTTC; cdr3_aa: CASSLAAGNGGYGYTF
clone_size: -; j_call: TRBJ2-7; v_call: TRBV14; d_call: -; cdr3_nt: TGTGCCAGCAGCCAAGACTTACGGGGGAACTACGAGCAGTACTTC; cdr3_aa: CASSQDLRGNYEQYF